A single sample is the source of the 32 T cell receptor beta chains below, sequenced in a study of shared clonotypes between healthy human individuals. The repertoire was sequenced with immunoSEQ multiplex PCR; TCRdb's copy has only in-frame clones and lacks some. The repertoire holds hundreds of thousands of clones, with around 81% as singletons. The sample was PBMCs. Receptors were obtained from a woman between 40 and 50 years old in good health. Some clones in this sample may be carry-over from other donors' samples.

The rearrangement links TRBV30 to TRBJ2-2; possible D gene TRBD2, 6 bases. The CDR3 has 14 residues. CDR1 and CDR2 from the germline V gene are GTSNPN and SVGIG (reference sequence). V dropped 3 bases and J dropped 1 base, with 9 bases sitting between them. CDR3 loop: CAWRGGMNTGELFF. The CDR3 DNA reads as TGTGCCTGGAGAGGCGGGATGAACACCGGGGAGCTGTTTTTT.

This CDR3 reads CASSLGDARREKLFF. The CDR3 nucleotides read TGTGCCAGCAGCTTGGGGGACGCCCGGCGAGAAAAACTGTTTTTT. The chain joins TRBV5-4 to TRBJ1-4; D perhaps matches TRBD1 (5 bases). This CDR3 has 15 amino acids. Trimming removed 0 bases from V and 8 bases from J, with 14 bases in between. Germline CDR1 SGHNT, CDR2 YYREEE (reference sequence).

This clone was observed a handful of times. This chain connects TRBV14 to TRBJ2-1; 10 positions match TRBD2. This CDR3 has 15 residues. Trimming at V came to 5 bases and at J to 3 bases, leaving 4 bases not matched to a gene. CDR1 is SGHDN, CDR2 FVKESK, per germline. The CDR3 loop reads CASSNLAGVYNEQFF. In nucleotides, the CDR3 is TGTGCCAGCAGCAATCTAGCGGGAGTCTACAATGAGCAGTTCTTC.

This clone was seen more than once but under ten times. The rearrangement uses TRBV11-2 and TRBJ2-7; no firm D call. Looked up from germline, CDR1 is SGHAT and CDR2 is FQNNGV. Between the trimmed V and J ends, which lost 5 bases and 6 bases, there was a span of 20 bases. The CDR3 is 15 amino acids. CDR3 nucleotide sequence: TGTGCCAGCAGCCCCCTTGGGCTAGGTTCGTCCGAGCAGTACTTC. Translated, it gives CASSPLGLGSSEQYF.

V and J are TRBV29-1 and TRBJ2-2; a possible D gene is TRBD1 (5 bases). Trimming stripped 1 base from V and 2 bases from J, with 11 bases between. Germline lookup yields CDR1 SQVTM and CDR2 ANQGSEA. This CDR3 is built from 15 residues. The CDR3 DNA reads TGCAGCGTTGAAGGGCGGACACTTAACACCGGGGAGCTGTTTTTT. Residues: CSVEGRTLNTGELFF.

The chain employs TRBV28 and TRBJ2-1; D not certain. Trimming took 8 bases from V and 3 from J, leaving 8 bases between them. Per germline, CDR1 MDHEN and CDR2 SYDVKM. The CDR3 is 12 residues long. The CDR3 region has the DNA TGTGCCAGCGGGGTGAGCTACAATGAGCAGTTCTTC. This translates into CASGVSYNEQFF.

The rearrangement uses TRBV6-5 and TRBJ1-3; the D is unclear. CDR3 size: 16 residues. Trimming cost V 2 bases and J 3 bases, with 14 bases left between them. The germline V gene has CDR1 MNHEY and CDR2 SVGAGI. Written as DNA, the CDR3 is TGTGCCAGCAGTTACAGTCGGCATGCTGGTGGAAACACCATATATTTT. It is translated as CASSYSRHAGGNTIYF.

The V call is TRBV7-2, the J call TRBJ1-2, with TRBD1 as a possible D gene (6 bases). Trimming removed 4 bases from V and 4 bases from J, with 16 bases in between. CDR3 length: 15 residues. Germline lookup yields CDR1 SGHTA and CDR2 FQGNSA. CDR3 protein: CASSSRALGGYGYTF. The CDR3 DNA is TGTGCCAGCAGCTCTCGGGCCTTAGGGGGCTATGGCTACACCTTC.

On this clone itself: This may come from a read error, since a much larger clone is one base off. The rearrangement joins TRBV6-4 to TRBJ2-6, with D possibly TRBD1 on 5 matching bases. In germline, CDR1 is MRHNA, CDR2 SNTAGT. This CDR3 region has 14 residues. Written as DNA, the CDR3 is TGTGCCAGCAGTGACACTTCTGGGGCCAACGCCCTGACTTTC. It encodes CASSDTSGANALTF.

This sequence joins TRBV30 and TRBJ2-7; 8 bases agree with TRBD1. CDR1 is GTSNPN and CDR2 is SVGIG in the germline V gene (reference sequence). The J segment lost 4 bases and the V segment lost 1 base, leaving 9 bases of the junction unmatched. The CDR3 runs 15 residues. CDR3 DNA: TGTGCCTGGAGTGGCCCCGGGACAGGACCTTACGAGCAGTACTTC. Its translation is CAWSGPGTGPYEQYF.

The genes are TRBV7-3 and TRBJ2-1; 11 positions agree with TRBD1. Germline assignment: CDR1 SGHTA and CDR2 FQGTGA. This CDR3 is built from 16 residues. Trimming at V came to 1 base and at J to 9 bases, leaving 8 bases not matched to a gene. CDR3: CASSLIGGTGGIEQFF. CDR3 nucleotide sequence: TGTGCCAGCAGCTTAATTGGCGGGACAGGGGGGATTGAGCAGTTCTTC.

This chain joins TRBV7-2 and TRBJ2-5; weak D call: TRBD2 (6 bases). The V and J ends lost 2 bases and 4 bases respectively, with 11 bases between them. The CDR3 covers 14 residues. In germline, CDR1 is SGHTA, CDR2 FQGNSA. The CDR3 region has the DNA TGTGCCAGCAGCTTATACGGGAGCCCAGAGACCCAGTACTTC. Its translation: CASSLYGSPETQYF.

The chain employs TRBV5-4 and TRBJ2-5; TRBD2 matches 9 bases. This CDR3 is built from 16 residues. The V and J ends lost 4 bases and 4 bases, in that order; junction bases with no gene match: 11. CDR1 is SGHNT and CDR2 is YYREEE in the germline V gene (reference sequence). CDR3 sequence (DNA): TGTGCCAGCAGCCCCAAGGGTAGCGGGAGAGGAGAGACCCAGTACTTC. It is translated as CASSPKGSGRGETQYF.

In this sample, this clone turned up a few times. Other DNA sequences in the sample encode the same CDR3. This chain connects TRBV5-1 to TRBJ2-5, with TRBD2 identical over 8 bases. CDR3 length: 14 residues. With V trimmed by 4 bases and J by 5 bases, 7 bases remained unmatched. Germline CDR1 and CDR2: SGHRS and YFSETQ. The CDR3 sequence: CASSPGGAEETQYF. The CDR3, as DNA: TGCGCCAGCAGCCCGGGAGGGGCGGAGGAGACCCAGTACTTC.

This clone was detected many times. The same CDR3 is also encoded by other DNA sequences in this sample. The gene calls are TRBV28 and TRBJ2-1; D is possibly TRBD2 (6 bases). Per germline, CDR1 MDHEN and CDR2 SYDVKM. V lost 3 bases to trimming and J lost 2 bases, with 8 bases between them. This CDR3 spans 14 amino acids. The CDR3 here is CASSLRGPYNEQFF. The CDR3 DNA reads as TGTGCCAGCAGTTTGCGGGGCCCCTACAATGAGCAGTTCTTC.

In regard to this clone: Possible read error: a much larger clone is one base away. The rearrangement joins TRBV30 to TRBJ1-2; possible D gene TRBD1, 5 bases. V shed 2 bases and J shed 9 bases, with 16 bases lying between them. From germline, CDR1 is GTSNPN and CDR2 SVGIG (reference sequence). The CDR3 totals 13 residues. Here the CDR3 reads CAWSTRGGGSYTF. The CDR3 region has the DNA TGTGCCTGGAGTACGCGGGGGGGAGGTAGCTACACCTTC.

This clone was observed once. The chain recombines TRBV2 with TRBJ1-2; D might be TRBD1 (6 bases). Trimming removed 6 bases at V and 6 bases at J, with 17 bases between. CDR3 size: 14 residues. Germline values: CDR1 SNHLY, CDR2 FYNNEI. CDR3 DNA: TGTGCCAGCAGGCCTAGGAGGGGGAGGCATGGCTACACCTTC. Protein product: CASRPRRGRHGYTF. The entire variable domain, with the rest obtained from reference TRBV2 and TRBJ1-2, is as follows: EPEVTQTPSHQVTQMGQEVILRCVPISNHLYFYWYRQILGQKVEFLVSFYNNEISEKSEIFDDQFSVERPDGSNFTLKIRSTKLEDSAMYFCASRPRRGRHGYTFGSGTRLTVV.

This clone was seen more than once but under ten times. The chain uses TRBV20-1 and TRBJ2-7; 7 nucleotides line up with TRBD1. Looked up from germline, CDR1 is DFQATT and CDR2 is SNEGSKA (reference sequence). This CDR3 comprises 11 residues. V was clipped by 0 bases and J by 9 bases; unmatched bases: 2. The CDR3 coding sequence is TGCAGTGCTAGAGACCCAGGGGGGCAGTACTTC. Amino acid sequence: CSARDPGGQYF.

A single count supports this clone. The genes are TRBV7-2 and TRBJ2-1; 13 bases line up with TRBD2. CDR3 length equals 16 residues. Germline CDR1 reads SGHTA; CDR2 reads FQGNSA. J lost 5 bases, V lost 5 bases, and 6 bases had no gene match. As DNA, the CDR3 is TGTGCCAGCAGCCCCGGCGGACTAGCGGGAGACAATGAGCAGTTCTTC. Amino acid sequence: CASSPGGLAGDNEQFF.

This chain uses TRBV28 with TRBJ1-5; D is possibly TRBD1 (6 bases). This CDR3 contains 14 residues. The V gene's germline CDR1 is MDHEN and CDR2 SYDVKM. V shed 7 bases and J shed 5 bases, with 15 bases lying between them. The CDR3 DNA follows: TGTGCCAGCATTATTGGGGGCCGGTATCAGCCCCAGCATTTT. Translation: CASIIGGRYQPQHF.

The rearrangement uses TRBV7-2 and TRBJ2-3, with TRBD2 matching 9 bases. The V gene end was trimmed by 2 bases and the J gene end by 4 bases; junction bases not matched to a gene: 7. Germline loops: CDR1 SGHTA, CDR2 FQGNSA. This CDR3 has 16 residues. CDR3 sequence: CASSLKLAGVADTQYF. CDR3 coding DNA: TGTGCCAGCAGCTTAAAGTTAGCGGGGGTGGCAGATACGCAGTATTTT. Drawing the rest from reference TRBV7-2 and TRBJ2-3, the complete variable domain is GAGVSQSPSNKVTEKGKDVELRCDPISGHTALYWYRQSLGQGLEFLIYFQGNSAPDKSGLPSDRFSAERTGGSVSTLTIQRTQQEDSAVYLCASSLKLAGVADTQYFGPGTRLTVL.

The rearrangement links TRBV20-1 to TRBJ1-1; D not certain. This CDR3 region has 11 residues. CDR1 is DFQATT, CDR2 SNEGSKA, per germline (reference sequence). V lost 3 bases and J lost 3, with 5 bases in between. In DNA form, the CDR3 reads TGCAGTGCTAGCGCGTACACTGAAGCTTTCTTT. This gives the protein CSASAYTEAFF.

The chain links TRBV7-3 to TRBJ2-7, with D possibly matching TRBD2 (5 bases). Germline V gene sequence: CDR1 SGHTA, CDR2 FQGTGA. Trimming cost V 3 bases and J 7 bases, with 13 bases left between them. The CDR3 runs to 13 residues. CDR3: CASSFTLSGEQYF. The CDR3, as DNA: TGTGCCAGCAGCTTCACCCTATCGGGGGAGCAGTACTTC.

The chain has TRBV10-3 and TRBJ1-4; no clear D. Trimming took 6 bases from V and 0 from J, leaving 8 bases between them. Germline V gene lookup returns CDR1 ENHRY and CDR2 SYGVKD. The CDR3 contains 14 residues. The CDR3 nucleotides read TGTGCCATCAGCCCTCTTGCAACTAATGAAAAACTGTTTTTT. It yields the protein CAISPLATNEKLFF.

CDR3 sequence (DNA): TGTGCCAGCAGCCCGACAACCTACGAGCAGTACTTC. This encodes CASSPTTYEQYF. The chain links TRBV11-2 to TRBJ2-7; D remains ambiguous. CDR1 is SGHAT and CDR2 is FQNNGV in the germline V gene. The CDR3 runs 12 residues. V was cut by 5 bases and J by 2 bases, with 7 bases left in between.

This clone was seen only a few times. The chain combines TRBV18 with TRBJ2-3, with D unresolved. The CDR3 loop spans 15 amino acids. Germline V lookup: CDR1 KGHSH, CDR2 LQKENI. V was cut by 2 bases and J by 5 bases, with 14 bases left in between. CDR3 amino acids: CASSPVQRAQDTQYF. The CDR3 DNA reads TGTGCCAGCTCACCAGTTCAGAGAGCACAAGATACGCAGTATTTT. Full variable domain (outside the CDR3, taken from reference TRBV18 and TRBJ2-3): NAGVMQNPRHLVRRRGQEARLRCSPMKGHSHVYWYRQLPEEGLKFMVYLQKENIIDESGMPKERFSAEFPKEGPSILRIQQVVRGDSAAYFCASSPVQRAQDTQYFGPGTRLTVL.

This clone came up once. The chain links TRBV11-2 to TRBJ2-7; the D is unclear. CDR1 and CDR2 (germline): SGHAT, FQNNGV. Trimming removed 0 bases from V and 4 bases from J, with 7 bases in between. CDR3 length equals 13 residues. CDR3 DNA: TGTGCCAGCAGCTTAGATCATAGGTACGAGCAGTACTTC. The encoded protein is CASSLDHRYEQYF.

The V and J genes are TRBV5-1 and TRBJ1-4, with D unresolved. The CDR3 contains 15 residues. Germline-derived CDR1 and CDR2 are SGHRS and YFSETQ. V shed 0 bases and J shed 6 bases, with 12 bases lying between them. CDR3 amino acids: CASSLVGSSDEKLFF. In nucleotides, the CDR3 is TGCGCCAGCAGCTTGGTGGGGTCCAGCGATGAAAAACTGTTTTTT.

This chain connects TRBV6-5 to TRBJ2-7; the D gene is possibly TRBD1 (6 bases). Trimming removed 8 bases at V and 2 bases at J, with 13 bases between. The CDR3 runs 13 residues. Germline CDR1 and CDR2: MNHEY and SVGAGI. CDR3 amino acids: CASGDRTTYEQYF. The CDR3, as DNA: TGTGCCAGCGGCGACAGGACCACCTACGAGCAGTACTTC.

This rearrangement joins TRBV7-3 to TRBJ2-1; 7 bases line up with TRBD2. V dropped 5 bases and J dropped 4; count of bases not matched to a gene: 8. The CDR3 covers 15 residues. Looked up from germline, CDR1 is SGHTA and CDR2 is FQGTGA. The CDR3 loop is CASSREPGLYNEQFF. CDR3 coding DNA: TGTGCCAGCAGCCGAGAACCGGGACTATACAATGAGCAGTTCTTC.

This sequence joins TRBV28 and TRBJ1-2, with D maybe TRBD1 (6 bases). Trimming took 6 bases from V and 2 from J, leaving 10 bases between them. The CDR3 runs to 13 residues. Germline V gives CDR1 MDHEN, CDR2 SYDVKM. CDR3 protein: CASSNTGNYGYTF. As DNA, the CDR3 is TGTGCCAGCAGCAATACAGGGAACTATGGCTACACCTTC.

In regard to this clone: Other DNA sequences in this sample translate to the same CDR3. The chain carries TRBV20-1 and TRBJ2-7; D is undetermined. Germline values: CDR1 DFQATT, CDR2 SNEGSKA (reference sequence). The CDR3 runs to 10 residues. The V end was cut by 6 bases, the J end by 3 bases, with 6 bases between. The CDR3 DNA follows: TGCAGTGCGGAGCGCTACGAGCAGTACTTC. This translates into CSAERYEQYF.